These 3 T cell receptor beta chains originate from one sample sequenced in a study of T cells in Graves' hyperthyroidism and ophthalmopathy. TCR beta CDR3 regions were amplified from RNA transcripts. First-round RT-PCR targeting the TCR CDR3 was performed with the HTBI primer set. TCRdb recomputed calls from the multiplex PCR reads with MiXCR, one row per CDR3 protein. The table includes some 580,000 distinct CDR3 sequences, about a sixth detected once. Sequenced input: blood. The receptors shown here come from a woman in her forties with Graves' ophthalmopathy.

This clonotype has just a few counts. CDR3 protein: CSARENTPHGYTF. The CDR3 nucleotides read TGCAGTGCTAGAGAGAACACACCCCATGGCTACACCTTC. The rearrangement links TRBV20-1 to TRBJ1-2; D unresolved. Trimming removed 0 bases from V and 6 bases from J, with 11 bases in between. The CDR3 consists of 13 residues. Germline V gene data show CDR1 as DFQATT and CDR2 as SNEGSKA (reference sequence).

The rearrangement uses TRBV10-2 and TRBJ1-3, with D unresolved. Germline CDR1 reads WSHSY; CDR2 reads SAAADI. This CDR3 is 15 amino acids long. Trimming shortened V by 6 bases and J by 4 bases, and 16 bases separated the two germline ends. CDR3 amino acids: CASREVSAGGNTIYF. For the CDR3, the DNA is TGCGCCAGCAGGGAAGTTTCGGCGGGAGGAAACACCATATATTTT.

The CDR3 bases are TGCAGTGCTAGCGACACTATGAGCTCCTACAATGAGCAGTTCTTC. Translating it yields CSASDTMSSYNEQFF. The rearrangement joins TRBV20-1 to TRBJ2-1; D gene uncertain. Trimming cost V 3 bases and J 0 bases, with 12 bases left between them. Germline CDR1 is DFQATT and CDR2 is SNEGSKA (reference sequence). CDR3 length: 15 amino acids.